The next 27 T cell receptor beta chains were all read from a single sample in a study of T cell responses to AZD1222 COVID-19 vaccine. Here immunoSEQ multiplex PCR was the method, and the copy in TCRdb shows in-frame clones only, minus some. The table shows 50,000 to 55,000 clones, with roughly 84% occurring only once. Here the sequenced sample was peripheral blood, taken on day 0 of AZD1222 vaccination. The receptor source for this set is an adult in good health.

CDR3 coding DNA: TGCAGCGTTGGCCACGGGAGGTGGGATTTCTACAATGAGCAGTTCTTC. Its translation is CSVGHGRWDFYNEQFF. V gene TRBV29-1 combines with J gene TRBJ2-1; 7 bases align to TRBD2. CDR3 length: 16 residues. V dropped 4 bases and J dropped 3; count of bases not matched to a gene: 12. Per germline, CDR1 SQVTM and CDR2 ANQGSEA.

Note on this clone: The same CDR3 can be traced to other DNA sequences in this sample. CDR3 residues: CASSESGPTGELFF. The CDR3, as DNA: TGTGCCAGCAGTGAATCTGGGCCCACCGGGGAGCTGTTTTTT. The V gene is TRBV6-1, the J gene TRBJ2-2; D is unclear. Trimming shortened V by 2 bases and J by 4 bases, and 8 bases separated the two germline ends. The V gene's germline CDR1 is MNHNS and CDR2 SASEGT. This CDR3 has 14 amino acids.

There are a few counts of this clone. The rearrangement links TRBV15 to TRBJ1-2; 9 bases are shared with TRBD1. The germline V gene encodes CDR1 LNHNV and CDR2 YYDKDF (reference sequence). The CDR3 spans 15 residues. Trimming took 0 bases from V and 7 from J; bases not matched to a gene: 6. The CDR3 nucleotides are TGTGCCACCAGCAGAGAAACAGGGGGCGCTTTTGGCTACACCTTC. It specifies CATSRETGGAFGYTF.

This rearrangement joins TRBV5-1 to TRBJ2-1, with TRBD2 matching over 14 bases. This CDR3 region has 16 residues. Germline V CDR1 and CDR2: SGHRS, YFSETQ. The V segment lost 3 bases and the J segment 9 bases; nucleotides outside the gene matches: 8. The CDR3 nucleotides are TGCGCCAGCAGCTCGTCGGGACTAGCGGGAGTCGGTGAGCAGTTCTTC. As protein: CASSSSGLAGVGEQFF.

This chain joins TRBV24-1 and TRBJ1-5, with unresolved D. Trimming cost V 5 bases and J 2 bases, with 18 bases left between them. Germline lookup yields CDR1 KGHDR and CDR2 SFDVKD. The CDR3 covers 17 residues. CDR3 DNA sequence: TGTGCCACCAGTGTGCCCCGGGGAGGCGAGGGCAATCAGCCCCAGCATTTT. Its translation: CATSVPRGGEGNQPQHF.

This chain connects TRBV27 to TRBJ2-2, with D perhaps assigned TRBD1 or TRBD2 (6 bases each). The V gene lost 3 bases and the J gene lost 3 bases, with 14 bases spanning the gap. Germline loops: CDR1 MNHEY, CDR2 SMNVEV (reference sequence). CDR3 length: 16 residues. CDR3 bases: TGTGCCAGCAGTTTTATAGTTAGGGGGGACACCGGGGAGCTGTTTTTT. This encodes CASSFIVRGDTGELFF.

This chain links TRBV18 with TRBJ1-5; 9 nucleotides match TRBD1. CDR3 length equals 15 residues. Germline V gene sequence: CDR1 KGHSH, CDR2 LQKENI. V lost 6 bases, J lost 6 bases, and 9 bases stayed unmatched. The CDR3 reads CASSQGQGEGQPQHF. The CDR3 DNA sequence: TGTGCCAGCTCTCAGGGACAGGGCGAGGGTCAGCCCCAGCATTTT.

The rearrangement uses TRBV19 and TRBJ2-7, with 10 positions matching TRBD2. The germline V gene encodes CDR1 LNHDA and CDR2 SQIVND (reference sequence). The junction had 2 bases not matched to a gene; V was cut back by 3 bases and J by 0 bases. The CDR3 sequence is 15 residues long. DNA for the CDR3: TGTGCCAGTAGTATCGAGCGGGAGGGCTCCTACGAGCAGTACTTC. Its protein product is CASSIEREGSYEQYF.

This clone has just one count. This sequence joins TRBV7-9 and TRBJ2-3; D remains ambiguous. Germline lookup yields CDR1 SEHNR and CDR2 FQNEAQ (reference sequence). This CDR3 has 13 amino acids. V lost 3 bases and J lost 4, with 8 bases in between. The DNA of the CDR3 is TGTGCCAGCAGCTTTCAGGCGGCAGATACGCAGTATTTT. It specifies CASSFQAADTQYF.

This rearrangement joins TRBV12-3 or TRBV12-4 to TRBJ1-4, with 7 bases lining up with TRBD1. V was clipped by 10 bases and J by 4 bases; unmatched bases: 6. This CDR3 spans 13 amino acids. DNA of the CDR3: TGTGCCATCCAGGGACAGAGTAATGAAAAACTGTTTTTT. Its translation: CAIQGQSNEKLFF.

The rearrangement joins TRBV19 to TRBJ1-1; no reliable D call. V dropped 1 base and J dropped 3 bases, with 9 bases sitting between them. CDR3 size: 14 residues. Germline CDR1 is LNHDA and CDR2 is SQIVND (reference sequence). The CDR3 here is CASSIGGGDTEAFF. CDR3 in DNA: TGTGCCAGTAGTATAGGTGGCGGGGACACTGAAGCTTTCTTT.

The chain uses TRBV11-1 and TRBJ2-7; 9 nucleotides line up with TRBD1. Looked up from germline, CDR1 is SGHAT and CDR2 is FQDESV (reference sequence). The CDR3 sequence is 16 residues long. V lost 1 base and J lost 5; bases outside the gene matches: 9. The CDR3 loop reads CASSLGSGQGNHEQYF. The CDR3 nucleotides are TGTGCCAGCAGCTTAGGCTCGGGACAGGGCAACCACGAGCAGTACTTC.

The chain uses TRBV7-8 and TRBJ1-2; possibly TRBD1 for D (5 bases). The CDR3 has 15 amino acids. Germline V gives CDR1 SGHVS, CDR2 FQNEAQ. Between the trimmed V and J ends, which lost 4 bases and 4 bases, there was a span of 16 bases. CDR3 in amino acids: CASSSSRGGGYGYTF. Written as DNA, the CDR3 is TGTGCCAGCAGCTCCTCCCGGGGGGGAGGCTATGGCTACACCTTC.

The rearrangement links TRBV6-5 to TRBJ2-6; D call uncertain. V lost 0 bases and J 6 bases, leaving 12 bases between the germline ends. CDR1 is MNHEY and CDR2 is SVGAGI in the germline V gene. The CDR3 is made up of 16 amino acids. CDR3 coding DNA: TGTGCCAGCAGTTACTCGGGCCTCAACCCGGCCAACGTCCTGACTTTC. It is translated as CASSYSGLNPANVLTF.

The DNA for the CDR3 is TGTGCCAGCTCACCATCCGGCACAGATACGCAGTATTTT. Its translation is CASSPSGTDTQYF. The chain recombines TRBV18 with TRBJ2-3; D gene uncertain. The germline V gene encodes CDR1 KGHSH and CDR2 LQKENI. CDR3 length: 13 residues. Trimming cost V 2 bases and J 1 base, with 4 bases left between them.

The rearrangement links TRBV11-2 to TRBJ2-1; tentative D call: TRBD1 (6 bases). The CDR3 sequence is 16 residues long. Germline V gives CDR1 SGHAT, CDR2 FQNNGV. The V and J ends lost 5 bases and 2 bases respectively, with 16 bases between them. The CDR3 reads CASSTSGTLTYNEQFF. DNA of the CDR3: TGTGCCAGCAGCACATCCGGGACACTCACCTACAATGAGCAGTTCTTC. Using reference TRBV11-2 and TRBJ2-1 for the parts outside the CDR3, the full variable domain is EAGVAQSPRYKIIEKRQSVAFWCNPISGHATLYWYQQILGQGPKLLIQFQNNGVVDDSQLPKDRFSAERLKGVDSTLKIQPAKLEDSAVYLCASSTSGTLTYNEQFFGPGTRLTVL.

J is TRBJ1-4 and V is TRBV25-1, with D possibly being TRBD1 (5 bases). CDR3 size: 15 residues. Germline assignment: CDR1 MGHDK and CDR2 SYGVNS. V lost 6 bases and J lost 7, with 18 bases in between. For the CDR3, the DNA is TGTGCCAGCAGCCACTCCCAGGGCGGGGGTGAAAAACTGTTTTTT. Protein product: CASSHSQGGGEKLFF.

J is TRBJ1-6 and V is TRBV10-3, with D uncertain. CDR1 ENHRY and CDR2 SYGVKD come from the germline V gene. V was trimmed by 3 bases and J by 6 bases, leaving 6 bases between them. The CDR3 is 13 amino acids. Written as DNA, the CDR3 is TGTGCCATCAGTGACAGATCTAATTCACCCCTCCACTTT. Translation: CAISDRSNSPLHF.

The genes are TRBV5-6 and TRBJ2-7; no reliable D call. The CDR3 contains 14 residues. CDR1 is SGHDT and CDR2 is YYEEEE in the germline V gene. Trimming took off 4 bases at V and 0 bases at J, with 11 bases between the two ends. The CDR3 reads CASSTRAHSYEQYF. The CDR3 DNA is TGTGCCAGCAGCACCCGGGCCCACTCCTACGAGCAGTACTTC.

This clone was picked up a small number of times. This chain connects TRBV19 to TRBJ2-1, with TRBD2 matching 12 bases. The CDR3 is 15 amino acids. The junction had 6 bases not matched to a gene; V was cut back by 5 bases and J by 7 bases. In germline, CDR1 is LNHDA, CDR2 SQIVND (reference sequence). The CDR3 spells CASSFGLAGRNEQFF. In nucleotides, the CDR3 is TGTGCCAGTAGTTTCGGACTAGCGGGGAGAAATGAGCAGTTCTTC.

This clone was seen only a few times. This chain joins TRBV19 and TRBJ1-5, with 7 bases matching TRBD1. Germline CDR1 LNHDA, CDR2 SQIVND (reference sequence). CDR3 size: 16 residues. With 6 bases clipped from V and 1 base from J, the junction kept 9 bases outside the gene matches. The CDR3 DNA follows: TGTGCCAGTAGAGGGGGCCTTGGGTTGAGCAATCAGCCCCAGCATTTT. It translates to CASRGGLGLSNQPQHF.

V is TRBV28 and J is TRBJ2-1, with a possible D match to TRBD1 (6 bases). From germline, CDR1 is MDHEN and CDR2 SYDVKM. Trimming took off 2 bases at V and 4 bases at J, with 12 bases between the two ends. There are 15 residues in the CDR3. The CDR3 loop is CASSLPGQLYNEQFF. The CDR3, as DNA: TGTGCCAGCAGTTTACCGGGACAACTTTACAATGAGCAGTTCTTC.

This chain joins TRBV18 and TRBJ1-1; no reliable D call. The CDR3 has 22 residues. V lost 3 bases, J lost 3 bases, and 35 bases lay in between. Germline CDR1 and CDR2: KGHSH and LQKENI. The CDR3 protein is CASSPPYEEHTLSVTLHTEAFF. Written as DNA, the CDR3 is TGTGCCAGCTCACCGCCATACGAGGAGCATACCTTGTCTGTGACACTACACACTGAAGCTTTCTTT. The full variable domain, rest sourced from reference TRBV18 and TRBJ1-1, is NAGVMQNPRHLVRRRGQEARLRCSPMKGHSHVYWYRQLPEEGLKFMVYLQKENIIDESGMPKERFSAEFPKEGPSILRIQQVVRGDSAAYFCASSPPYEEHTLSVTLHTEAFFGQGTRLTVV.

CDR3: CASSSGRRSGANVLTF. In DNA, the CDR3 is TGTGCCAGCAGCTCGGGACGGCGCTCTGGGGCCAACGTCCTGACTTTC. The rearrangement uses TRBV7-2 and TRBJ2-6; D may be TRBD1 or TRBD2 (5 bases each). V was trimmed by 4 bases and J by 0 bases, leaving 10 bases between them. Germline CDR1 SGHTA, CDR2 FQGNSA. This CDR3 spans 16 amino acids.

The chain employs TRBV12-5 and TRBJ2-2; unclear D gene. Trimming cost V 5 bases and J 6 bases, with 7 bases left between them. The CDR3 is 12 residues long. Germline CDR1 reads LGHNT; CDR2 reads FRNRAP. CDR3 sequence: CASGTPPGELFF. Written as DNA, the CDR3 is TGTGCTAGTGGTACCCCCCCCGGGGAGCTGTTTTTT.

J is TRBJ1-4 and V is TRBV29-1; TRBD1 might be the D (6 bases). The germline gives CDR1 SQVTM, CDR2 ANQGSEA. V lost 6 bases and J 4 bases, leaving 12 bases between the germline ends. The CDR3 consists of 13 residues. The CDR3 reads CSVPGVGNEKLFF. In DNA form, the CDR3 reads TGCAGCGTCCCAGGGGTTGGTAATGAAAAACTGTTTTTT. The full variable domain, its missing parts supplied by reference TRBV29-1 and TRBJ1-4, is SAVISQKPSRDICQRGTSLTIQCQVDSQVTMMFWYRQQPGQSLTLIATANQGSEATYESGFVIDKFPISRPNLTFSTLTVSNMSPEDSSIYLCSVPGVGNEKLFFGSGTQLSVL.

The chain recombines TRBV6-2 or TRBV6-3 with TRBJ1-2, with 8 bases aligning to TRBD1. The CDR3 contains 14 residues. From germline, CDR1 is MNHEY and CDR2 SVGEGT. The ends lost 6 bases at V and 4 bases at J; junction bases unmatched: 7. CDR3 bases: TGTGCCAGCAGCACAGGACAGGGCATCTATGGCTACACCTTC. As protein: CASSTGQGIYGYTF.